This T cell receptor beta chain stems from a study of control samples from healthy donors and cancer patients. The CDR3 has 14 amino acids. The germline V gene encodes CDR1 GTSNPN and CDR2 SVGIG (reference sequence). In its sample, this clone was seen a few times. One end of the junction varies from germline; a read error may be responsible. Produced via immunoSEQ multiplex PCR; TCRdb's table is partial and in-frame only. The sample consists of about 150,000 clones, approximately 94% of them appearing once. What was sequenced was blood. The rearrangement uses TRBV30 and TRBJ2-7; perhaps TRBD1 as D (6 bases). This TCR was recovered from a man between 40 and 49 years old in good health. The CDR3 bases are TGTGCCTGGAGGTTGGGGACACCATCCTCCGAGCAGTACTTC. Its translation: CAWRLGTPSSEQYF.